A selection of T cell receptor beta chains follows, all from one sample in a study of cytomegalovirus exposure and HLA in healthy donors. This table comes from immunoSEQ multiplex PCR, and its TCRdb copy is limited to in-frame clones, with some not included. The sample holds 150,000 to 200,000 clones, around nine tenths seen once. Input material: PBMCs. The receptors originated from a man aged 18 to 30 in good health and CMV-seropositive. Each CDR3 is given with its conserved first and last residue. Each record gives: clone size, D gene, V gene, J gene, CDR3 protein, CDR3 DNA. A D gene is named only where the DNA matches it firmly. The size of a clone is reported for some rows only, either as once, few or many, or as a class for expanded clones.

clone size: -
D gene: TRBD2
V gene: TRBV27
J gene: TRBJ2-7
CDR3 protein: CASSLRISGGPGYEQYF
CDR3 DNA: TGTGCCAGCAGTTTACGAATTAGCGGGGGGCCGGGGTACGAGCAGTACTTC

clone size: -
D gene: -
V gene: TRBV11-3
J gene: TRBJ2-1
CDR3 protein: CASSFSNNEQFF
CDR3 DNA: TGTGCCAGCAGCTTTAGTAACAATGAGCAGTTCTTC

clone size: -
D gene: TRBD1
V gene: TRBV4-3
J gene: TRBJ1-1
CDR3 protein: CASSQQGVGEAFF
CDR3 DNA: TGCGCCAGCAGCCAACAGGGGGTTGGGGAAGCTTTCTTT

clone size: -
D gene: -
V gene: TRBV7-3
J gene: TRBJ1-1
CDR3 protein: CASSLTGEGVGGTEAFF
CDR3 DNA: TGTGCCAGCAGCTTAACAGGGGAGGGAGTGGGAGGAACTGAAGCTTTCTTT

clone size: -
D gene: TRBD1
V gene: TRBV27
J gene: TRBJ2-5
CDR3 protein: CASSLGGDRGTQYF
CDR3 DNA: TGTGCCAGCAGTTTAGGTGGAGACAGGGGGACCCAGTACTTC

clone size: -
D gene: -
V gene: TRBV7-2
J gene: TRBJ2-5
CDR3 protein: CASSLRGGLETQYF
CDR3 DNA: TGTGCCAGCAGCTTAAGGGGGGGGCTGGAGACCCAGTACTTC

clone size: -
D gene: -
V gene: TRBV6-5
J gene: TRBJ1-4
CDR3 protein: CASSYGQGLNEKLFF
CDR3 DNA: TGTGCCAGCAGTTACGGGCAGGGCCTCAATGAAAAACTGTTTTTT

clone size: once
D gene: TRBD2
V gene: TRBV23-1
J gene: TRBJ2-3
CDR3 protein: CASSQSSRRGGRTDTQYF
CDR3 DNA: TGCGCCAGCAGTCAATCCTCACGGCGGGGGGGCAGGACAGATACGCAGTATTTT

clone size: few
D gene: -
V gene: TRBV30
J gene: TRBJ1-5
CDR3 protein: CAWSVQNINQPQHF
CDR3 DNA: TGTGCCTGGAGTGTACAGAATATCAATCAGCCCCAGCATTTT

clone size: -
D gene: -
V gene: TRBV29-1
J gene: TRBJ2-3
CDR3 protein: CSVPEVGSQYF
CDR3 DNA: TGCAGCGTTCCGGAGGTGGGTTCGCAGTATTTT

clone size: -
D gene: -
V gene: TRBV5-1
J gene: TRBJ1-2
CDR3 protein: CASSLDPGLGYTF
CDR3 DNA: TGCGCCAGCAGCTTGGACCCAGGACTTGGCTACACCTTC

clone size: -
D gene: -
V gene: TRBV5-1
J gene: TRBJ2-7
CDR3 protein: CASSFRIAYEQYF
CDR3 DNA: TGCGCCAGCAGCTTTCGCATAGCCTACGAGCAGTACTTC

clone size: -
D gene: -
V gene: TRBV4-1
J gene: TRBJ1-3
CDR3 protein: CASSQEQVWNTIYF
CDR3 DNA: TGCGCCAGCAGCCAAGAACAGGTTTGGAACACCATATATTTT

clone size: -
D gene: -
V gene: TRBV5-1
J gene: TRBJ2-1
CDR3 protein: CASSSETGSYNEQFF
CDR3 DNA: TGCGCCAGCAGCTCAGAGACAGGCTCCTACAATGAGCAGTTCTTC

clone size: -
D gene: -
V gene: TRBV6-5
J gene: TRBJ2-4
CDR3 protein: CASSTFGASGIQYF
CDR3 DNA: TGTGCCAGCAGTACTTTTGGGGCGAGTGGCATTCAGTACTTC

clone size: -
D gene: -
V gene: TRBV6-5
J gene: TRBJ2-1
CDR3 protein: CASSYSLLANSNEQFF
CDR3 DNA: TGTGCCAGCAGTTACTCGTTACTAGCAAATAGCAATGAGCAGTTCTTC

clone size: -
D gene: TRBD1
V gene: TRBV5-1
J gene: TRBJ1-3
CDR3 protein: CASSLGDSSGNTIYF
CDR3 DNA: TGCGCCAGCAGCTTGGGGGACAGCTCTGGAAACACCATATATTTT

clone size: -
D gene: TRBD1
V gene: TRBV6-5
J gene: TRBJ1-5
CDR3 protein: CASSLDRGPNQPQHF
CDR3 DNA: TGTGCCAGCAGCTTGGACAGGGGGCCGAATCAGCCCCAGCATTTT

clone size: few
D gene: -
V gene: TRBV2
J gene: TRBJ1-5
CDR3 protein: CASSGASGSANQPQHF
CDR3 DNA: TGTGCCAGCAGTGGGGCTTCAGGGTCGGCTAATCAGCCCCAGCATTTT